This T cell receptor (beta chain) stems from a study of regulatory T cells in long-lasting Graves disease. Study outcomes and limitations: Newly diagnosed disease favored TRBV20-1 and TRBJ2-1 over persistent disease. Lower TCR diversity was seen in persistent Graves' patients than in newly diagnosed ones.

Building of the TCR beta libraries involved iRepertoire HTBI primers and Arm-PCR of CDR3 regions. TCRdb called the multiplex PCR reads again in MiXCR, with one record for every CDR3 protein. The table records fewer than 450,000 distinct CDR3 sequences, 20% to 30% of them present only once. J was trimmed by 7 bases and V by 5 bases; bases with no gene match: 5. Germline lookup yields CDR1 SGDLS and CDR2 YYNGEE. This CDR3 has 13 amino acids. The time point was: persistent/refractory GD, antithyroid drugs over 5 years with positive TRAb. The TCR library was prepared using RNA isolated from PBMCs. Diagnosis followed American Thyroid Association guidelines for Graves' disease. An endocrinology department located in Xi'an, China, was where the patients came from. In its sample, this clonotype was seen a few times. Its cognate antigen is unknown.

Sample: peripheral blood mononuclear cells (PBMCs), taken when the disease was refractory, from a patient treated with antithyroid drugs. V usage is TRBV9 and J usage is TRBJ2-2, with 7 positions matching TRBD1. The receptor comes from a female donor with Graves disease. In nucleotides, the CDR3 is TGTGCCAGCAGTCAGGGGGTGCACGGGGAGCTGTTTTTT. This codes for CASSQGVHGELFF.